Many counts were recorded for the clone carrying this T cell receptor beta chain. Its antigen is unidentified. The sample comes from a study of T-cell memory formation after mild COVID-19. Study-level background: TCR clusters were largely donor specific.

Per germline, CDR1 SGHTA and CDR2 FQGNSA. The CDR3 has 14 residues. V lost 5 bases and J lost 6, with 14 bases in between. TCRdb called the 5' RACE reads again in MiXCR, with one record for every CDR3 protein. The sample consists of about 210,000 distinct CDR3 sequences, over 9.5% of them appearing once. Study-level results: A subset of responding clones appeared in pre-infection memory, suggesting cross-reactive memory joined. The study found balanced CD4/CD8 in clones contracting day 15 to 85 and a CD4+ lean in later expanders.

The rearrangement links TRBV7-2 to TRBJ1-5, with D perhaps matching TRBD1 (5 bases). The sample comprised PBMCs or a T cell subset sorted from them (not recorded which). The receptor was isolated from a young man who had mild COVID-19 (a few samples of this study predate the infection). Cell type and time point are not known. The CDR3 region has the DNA TGTGCCAGCAGCCACGGGGGGGAAAGTCAGCCCCAGCATTTT. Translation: CASSHGGESQPQHF.